The 18 T cell receptor beta chains given below trace back to one sample, sequenced in a study of blood T cell repertoires in COVID-19. TCRdb's table, derived via immunoSEQ multiplex PCR, lists solely in-frame clones and lacks some. Here the sample spans more than 250,000 clones, around 85% being singletons. Material for sequencing was PBMCs or T cells enriched from blood (not recorded which). These receptors were obtained from a middle-aged woman who had recovered from COVID-19.

The count of this clone is one. This rearrangement joins TRBV5-1 to TRBJ2-6, with TRBD1 as a possible D gene (6 bases). Trimming pared 1 base from V and 1 base from J, leaving 9 bases between. Germline lookup yields CDR1 SGHRS and CDR2 YFSETQ. This CDR3 comprises 16 residues. DNA of the CDR3: TGCGCCAGCAGCTTGTCAGGGGCTTCTGGGGCCAACGTCCTGACTTTC. Translation: CASSLSGASGANVLTF.

This clone was picked up one time. This chain joins TRBV19 and TRBJ1-5; 9 positions agree with TRBD1. Germline CDR1 and CDR2: LNHDA and SQIVND (reference sequence). This CDR3 region has 18 residues. Unmatched junction bases numbered 14, after V lost 6 bases and J lost 2 bases. CDR3 bases: TGTGCCAGTAGACGGAACGCCGGGACAGGGCAAGGCAATCAGCCCCAGCATTTT. Translated: CASRRNAGTGQGNQPQHF.

The V call is TRBV16, the J call TRBJ1-2, with a possible D match to TRBD1 (5 bases). The V end lost 0 bases, the J end lost 5 bases, and 19 bases lay between the germline ends. Per the germline V gene, CDR1 is KGHSY and CDR2 is FQNENV. The CDR3 sequence is 17 residues long. CDR3 protein: CASSQSARARAGYGYTF. CDR3 bases: TGTGCCAGCAGCCAATCGGCCAGGGCCCGAGCGGGATATGGCTACACCTTC.

The chain couples TRBV11-2 to TRBJ2-1, with D unclear. The CDR3 spans 14 residues. The germline CDR1 and CDR2 sequences are SGHAT and FQNNGV. V dropped 4 bases and J dropped 3 bases, with 10 bases sitting between them. DNA of the CDR3: TGTGCCAGCAGCTCCGATCCGGGCTACAATGAGCAGTTCTTC. Translating gives CASSSDPGYNEQFF.

Worth noting for this clone: Other DNA sequences within the sample encode an identical CDR3. V is TRBV20-1 and J is TRBJ1-2; 7 bases match TRBD1. V dropped 5 bases and J dropped 8; count of bases not matched to a gene: 5. The CDR3 runs 11 residues. Per germline, CDR1 DFQATT and CDR2 SNEGSKA (reference sequence). DNA of the CDR3: TGCAGTGCTCGAACAGGGGACGGCTACACCTTC. Encoded protein: CSARTGDGYTF.

V gene TRBV28 combines with J gene TRBJ1-2; TRBD1 matches 7 bases. The ends lost 6 bases at V and 4 bases at J; junction bases unmatched: 11. CDR3 length equals 15 residues. The V gene's germline CDR1 is MDHEN and CDR2 SYDVKM. The CDR3 spells CASRGQVPHFYGYTF. The CDR3, as DNA: TGTGCCAGCAGAGGACAGGTTCCTCACTTCTATGGCTACACCTTC.

This chain connects TRBV15 to TRBJ1-4; 7 bases align to TRBD1. Germline CDR1 is LNHNV and CDR2 is YYDKDF (reference sequence). The CDR3 totals 14 residues. J lost 8 bases, V lost 6 bases, and 9 bases had no gene match. CDR3 loop: CATSPGQTSEKLFF. The CDR3 DNA reads as TGTGCCACCAGTCCGGGACAGACTTCAGAAAAACTGTTTTTT.

The chain joins TRBV27 to TRBJ2-5; D is uncertain. V was cut by 5 bases and J by 0 bases, with 10 bases left in between. The CDR3 has 14 amino acids. Germline CDR1 is MNHEY and CDR2 is SMNVEV (reference sequence). In DNA form, the CDR3 reads TGTGCCAGCAGTAATCCAGGATACCAAGAGACCCAGTACTTC. Its translation is CASSNPGYQETQYF.

The genes are TRBV28 and TRBJ1-5; D gene uncertain. Trimming stripped 7 bases from V and 1 base from J, with 14 bases between. Germline V CDR1 and CDR2: MDHEN, SYDVKM. CDR3 length equals 15 residues. In DNA form, the CDR3 reads TGTGCCAGCATCGGTTTACGGGGAAGCAATCAGCCCCAGCATTTT. Its protein is CASIGLRGSNQPQHF.

The chain recombines TRBV24-1 with TRBJ2-1; a possible D gene is TRBD2 (5 bases). CDR3 length: 15 residues. Germline CDR1 is KGHDR and CDR2 is SFDVKD. With 5 bases removed from V and 0 bases from J, the gap between germline ends came to 10 bases. The DNA of the CDR3 is TGTGCCACCAGTGCGGGATCCTTCTCCTACAATGAGCAGTTCTTC. Protein product: CATSAGSFSYNEQFF.

The chain links TRBV27 to TRBJ1-6; 7 bases line up with TRBD1. The germline CDR1 and CDR2 sequences are MNHEY and SMNVEV (reference sequence). This CDR3 comprises 17 residues. V gave up 5 bases and J gave up 10 bases; unmatched junction bases: 17. The chain's CDR3 is CASSLRRQGRDGSPLHF. CDR3 nucleotide sequence: TGTGCCAGCAGTCTCCGTAGACAGGGTCGAGATGGGTCACCCCTCCACTTT.

The J gene is TRBJ2-1, the V gene TRBV2; D is possibly TRBD2 (6 bases). V dropped 6 bases and J dropped 5 bases, with 11 bases sitting between them. The CDR3 has 13 residues. In germline, CDR1 is SNHLY, CDR2 FYNNEI. The CDR3 bases are TGTGCCAGCAGGCGACTAGATGACAATGAGCAGTTCTTC. It translates to CASRRLDDNEQFF.

The J gene is TRBJ2-7, the V gene TRBV5-1, with 9 bases identical to TRBD2. Germline CDR1 reads SGHRS; CDR2 reads YFSETQ. The CDR3 runs to 14 residues. The V and J ends lost 2 bases and 6 bases, in that order; junction bases with no gene match: 6. Written as DNA, the CDR3 is TGCGCCAGCAGCTTAGCGGGAGGAAGGTTCGAGCAGTACTTC. As protein: CASSLAGGRFEQYF.

This sequence joins TRBV3-1 (or the pseudogene TRBV3-2) and TRBJ1-2; 7 bases are shared with TRBD1. The CDR3 is made up of 16 amino acids. Germline assignment: CDR1 LGHDT and CDR2 YNNKEL (reference sequence). Unmatched junction bases numbered 15, after V lost 3 bases and J lost 8 bases. The CDR3 sequence: CASSHLGGGSVVGYTF. CDR3 DNA: TGTGCCAGCAGCCACCTCGGAGGGGGCTCCGTGGTGGGCTACACCTTC.

The chain links TRBV12-3 or TRBV12-4 to TRBJ1-1; a weak D match, TRBD1 (5 bases). Trimming pared 5 bases from V and 3 bases from J, leaving 7 bases between. This CDR3 has 12 residues. CDR3 coding DNA: TGTGCCAGCAGTCGGGGGTACACTGAAGCTTTCTTT. It specifies CASSRGYTEAFF.

The rearrangement joins TRBV11-2 to TRBJ2-1; 7 nucleotides agree with TRBD2. CDR3 size: 15 residues. The junction had 4 bases not matched to a gene; V was cut back by 5 bases and J by 0 bases. Germline V gene sequence: CDR1 SGHAT, CDR2 FQNNGV. For the CDR3, the DNA is TGTGCCAGCAGCGACCGGGACTACTCCTACAATGAGCAGTTCTTC. It specifies CASSDRDYSYNEQFF.

This clone came up once. The chain carries TRBV7-2 and TRBJ2-1, with 16 bases matching TRBD2. Germline-derived CDR1 and CDR2 are SGHTA and FQGNSA. The CDR3 has 17 residues. Trimming cost V 5 bases and J 6 bases; bases outside gene matches: 7. The DNA for the CDR3 is TGTGCCAGCAGCCCCGGGACTAGCGGGAGGGCCCGCAATGAGCAGTTCTTC. It specifies CASSPGTSGRARNEQFF.

The sample holds a few counts of this clone. V gene TRBV6-5 combines with J gene TRBJ2-1; 10 positions agree with TRBD2. The CDR3 is made up of 16 amino acids. J lost 7 bases, V lost 0 bases, and 6 bases had no gene match. Per germline, CDR1 MNHEY and CDR2 SVGAGI. The CDR3 DNA reads TGTGCCAGCAGTTACTCGGCTAGCGGGAGTGGTAATGAGCAGTTCTTC. It codes for CASSYSASGSGNEQFF.